This T cell receptor beta chain was identified in a study of shared clonotypes between healthy human individuals. Study context: Each donor's CD8 memory used one plate, CD8 naive two, each CD4 subset three.

The germline CDR1 and CDR2 sequences are WNHNN and SYGVQD (reference sequence). Germline trimming cut 0 bases from V and 3 bases from J; bases unmatched to any gene: 4. The CDR3 is 17 amino acids. The assay used deep level. Genomic DNA from each subset was divided evenly over several immunoSEQ plates. TCRdb keeps only in-frame clones here, not all; method: immunoSEQ multiplex PCR. The table has 560,000 or so clones, 96% seen once. The naive CD8 fraction comprised CD45RO-negative cells positively selected for CCR7 and excluded terminally differentiated effector memory CD45RA+ cells. The V and J genes are TRBV10-1 and TRBJ2-7; TRBD2 agrees at 14 bases. This sequence originates from a woman in her 30s in good health. Sequenced material: naive CD8+ T cells sorted from blood. The CDR3 sequence: CASSESGTSGSYYEQYF. CDR3 nucleotides: TGCGCCAGCAGTGAGTCCGGGACTAGCGGGAGTTACTACGAGCAGTACTTC.